Detailed here is one TCR beta chain. Its target is not known. This entry belongs to a study of T cell responses to AZD1222 COVID-19 vaccine. Findings and limits, study-wide: The number of AZD1222 recipients seropositive at baseline was only 5 to 7. Unmutated variant regions reportedly attract nearly half of all spike-specific TCRs.

TCRdb keeps only in-frame clones here, not all; method: immunoSEQ multiplex PCR. The data contain fewer than 110,000 clones, around 90% of them singletons. The ends were cut back, 0 bases at V and 2 bases at J, with 5 bases in the middle. Germline loops: CDR1 SGHRS, CDR2 YFSETQ. This CDR3 comprises 13 residues. This clonotype was obtained from an adult in good health. The starting material was peripheral blood, obtained on day 0 of AZD1222 vaccination. The chain links TRBV5-1 to TRBJ1-2, with D unclear. In DNA, the CDR3 is TGCGCCAGCAGCTTGGACGGAAACTATGGCTACACCTTC. Translation: CASSLDGNYGYTF.